This TCR beta chain emerged from a study of beta chain features in type 1 diabetes. Study-wide findings and caveats: TCRB rearrangement may or may not be influenced by HLA type; here this remained unresolved. Among patients with Type 1 diabetes, TCRB CDR3s were moderately but significantly shorter in every one of the four CD4+ subsets.

A heparinised blood draw that averaged roughly 110 mL was obtained once from each donor. Sorted CD4+ subsets: naive, central memory, regulatory, stem cell-like memory (CD45RO/CCR7/CD25/CD127/CD95/CD27 panel). With V trimmed by 0 bases and J by 8 bases, 6 bases remained unmatched. CDR3 length: 15 amino acids. The germline CDR1 and CDR2 sequences are LNHNV and YYDKDF (reference sequence). Expressed TCRB transcripts were sequenced because the entire RNA isolate underwent reverse transcription. The protocol was immunoSEQ multiplex PCR, while the TCRdb copy is restricted to in-frame clones and leaves out a portion. The sample includes 680,000 or so clones, 13% of them seen just once. Turning to this clone: Its antigen is as yet unknown.

The TCR originated in a man in his late teens or twenties with type 1 diabetes. The specimen sequenced was naive CD4+ T cells from blood. This chain connects TRBV15 to TRBJ1-2; TRBD1 matches 10 bases. In nucleotides, the CDR3 is TGTGCCACCAGCAGAGATAGGGACAGGGGAGACGGCTACACCTTC. Protein: CATSRDRDRGDGYTF.